The rows below give T cell receptor beta chains drawn from one sample of a study of blood T cells in healthy people across ages. In TCRdb, the 5' RACE reads were re-called with MiXCR into one record per CDR3 protein. Of 1.5 million to 1.9 million distinct CDR3 sequences detected, approximately 43% appear once; the ten largest clones hold around 4%. The material sequenced was blood. The receptors here all came from a woman younger than 35 in good health. Both conserved end residues are part of each CDR3. Each record gives: J gene, CDR3 length, D gene, V gene, CDR3 protein. D genes are given only for firm matches.

TRBJ2-1	13	-	TRBV7-3	CASSLNRENQQFF
TRBJ2-5	17	-	TRBV7-2	CASRPSGGEEVGETQYF
TRBJ2-1	16	TRBD2	TRBV6-1	CASSDRLAGGPNEQFF
TRBJ2-7	15	-	TRBV15	CATSRQYSSAYEQYF
TRBJ1-2	13	-	TRBV5-1	CASSLIVNYGYTF
TRBJ1-1	15	TRBD1	TRBV28	CASRPGQAQNTEAFF
TRBJ2-1	15	-	TRBV20-1	CSVDYSASSYNEQFF
TRBJ2-4	18	TRBD1	TRBV20-1	CSARPRYRGSLDKNIQYF
TRBJ1-4	14	-	TRBV4-1	CASSQVAGEEKLFF
TRBJ2-7	14	TRBD1	TRBV10-2	CASRPGQITNEQYF
TRBJ2-1	15	TRBD1	TRBV7-9	CASSDRDRPYNEQFF
TRBJ2-3	14	-	TRBV4-3	CASSQDPRTSKQYF
TRBJ1-2	12	-	TRBV6-5	CASSPPADGYTF
TRBJ2-1	11	-	TRBV20-1	CSAPSGNEQFF
TRBJ2-5	14	-	TRBV7-2	CASSAWDSRETQYF
TRBJ2-1	15	TRBD2	TRBV6-1	CASHGSGGAKNEQFF
TRBJ2-4	16	TRBD1	TRBV7-9	CASSSGQGGSKNIQYF
TRBJ2-4	14	-	TRBV7-9	CASSLGTSQNIQYF
TRBJ2-7	15	-	TRBV5-6	CASSPNRTGAYEQYF
TRBJ2-3	14	-	TRBV5-1	CASSLGLGPDTQYF
TRBJ1-2	11	-	TRBV12-3/TRBV12-4	CASSSGPGYTF
TRBJ1-2	14	-	TRBV6-4	CASSPTAANYGYTF
TRBJ2-1	15	TRBD1	TRBV12-3/TRBV12-4	CASSLTGQGLNEQFF
TRBJ2-1	13	-	TRBV6-4	CASSGGVTQQQFF
TRBJ2-5	13	-	TRBV20-1	CSAAATSTGTQYF
TRBJ2-5	16	TRBD1	TRBV6-1	CASSEDGTGGQETQYF
TRBJ2-3	17	TRBD1	TRBV7-3	CASSLPGQGSSTDTQYF
TRBJ2-7	15	-	TRBV11-2	CASSWRQPGAYEQYF
TRBJ2-1	15	-	TRBV10-3	CAISELGPAYNEQFF
TRBJ2-7	16	TRBD2	TRBV7-2	CASSFSTSGIYNEQYF
TRBJ2-1	12	-	TRBV4-3	CASSQDGGTQFF
TRBJ1-1	13	-	TRBV27	CASTPRPGAKAFF
TRBJ1-4	12	-	TRBV12-3/TRBV12-4	CASSFLREKLFF
TRBJ2-3	13	-	TRBV7-2	CASSRSRPDTQYF
TRBJ2-1	11	-	TRBV6-2/TRBV6-3	CASRLQGEQFF
TRBJ2-7	14	TRBD1	TRBV10-3	CAISESDRVYEQYF
TRBJ2-7	16	TRBD2	TRBV25-1	CASRAPGTSGSYEQYF
TRBJ2-7	16	-	TRBV28	CASRDGTGTSSYEQYF
TRBJ2-7	12	-	TRBV6-2/TRBV6-3	CASSYNPYEQYF
TRBJ1-1	13	-	TRBV30	CAWSTDGNTEAFF
TRBJ2-3	15	-	TRBV12-5	CASGLGRGSTDTQYF
-	11	-	TRBV24-1	CATRAYNEQYF